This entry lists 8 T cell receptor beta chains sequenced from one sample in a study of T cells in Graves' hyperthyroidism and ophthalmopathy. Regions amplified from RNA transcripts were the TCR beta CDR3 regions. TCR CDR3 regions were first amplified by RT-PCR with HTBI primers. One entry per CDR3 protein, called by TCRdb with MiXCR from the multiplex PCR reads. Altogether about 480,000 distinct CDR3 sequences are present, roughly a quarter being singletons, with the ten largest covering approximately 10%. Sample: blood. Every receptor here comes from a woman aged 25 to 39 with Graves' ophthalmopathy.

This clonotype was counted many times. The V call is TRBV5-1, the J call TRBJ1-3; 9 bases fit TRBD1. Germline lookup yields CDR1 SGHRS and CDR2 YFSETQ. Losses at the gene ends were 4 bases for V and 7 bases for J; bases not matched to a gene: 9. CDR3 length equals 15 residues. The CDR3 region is CASSRQGDSGNTIYF. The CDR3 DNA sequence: TGCGCCAGCAGCCGACAGGGGGATTCGGGTAACACCATATATTTT.

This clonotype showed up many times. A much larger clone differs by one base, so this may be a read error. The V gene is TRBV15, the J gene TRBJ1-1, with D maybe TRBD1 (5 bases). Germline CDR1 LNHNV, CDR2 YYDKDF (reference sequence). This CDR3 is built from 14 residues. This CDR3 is CATSRGGGESEASF. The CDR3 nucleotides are TGTGCCACCAGCAGAGGTGGGGGGGAGTCAGAAGCTTCCTTT.

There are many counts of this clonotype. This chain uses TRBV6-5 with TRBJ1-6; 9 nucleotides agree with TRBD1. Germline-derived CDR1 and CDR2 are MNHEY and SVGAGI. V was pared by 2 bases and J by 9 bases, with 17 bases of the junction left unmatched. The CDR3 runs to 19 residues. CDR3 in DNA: TGTGCCAGCAGTTACAGTTATCGCTCGGGACAGGGTTTTTCTTCACCCCTCCACTTT. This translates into CASSYSYRSGQGFSSPLHF.

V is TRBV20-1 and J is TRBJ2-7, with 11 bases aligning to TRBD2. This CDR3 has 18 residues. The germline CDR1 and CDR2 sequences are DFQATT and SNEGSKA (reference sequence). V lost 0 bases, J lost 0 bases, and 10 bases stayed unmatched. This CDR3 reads CSARDDRTSGLSSYEQYF. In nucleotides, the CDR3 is TGCAGTGCTAGAGATGATAGGACTAGCGGGCTCAGCTCCTACGAGCAGTACTTC.

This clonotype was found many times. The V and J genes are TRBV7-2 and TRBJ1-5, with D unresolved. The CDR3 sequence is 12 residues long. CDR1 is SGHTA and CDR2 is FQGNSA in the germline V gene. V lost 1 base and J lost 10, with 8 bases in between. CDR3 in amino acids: CASSLGGPPQHF. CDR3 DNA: TGTGCCAGCAGCTTAGGCGGACCTCCCCAGCATTTT.

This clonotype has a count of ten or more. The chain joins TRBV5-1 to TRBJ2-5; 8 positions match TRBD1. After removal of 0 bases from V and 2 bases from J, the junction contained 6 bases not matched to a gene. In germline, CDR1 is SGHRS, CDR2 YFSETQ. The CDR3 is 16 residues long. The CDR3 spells CASSLGTGTTQETQYF. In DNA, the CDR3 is TGCGCCAGCAGCTTGGGGACAGGGACAACTCAAGAGACCCAGTACTTC. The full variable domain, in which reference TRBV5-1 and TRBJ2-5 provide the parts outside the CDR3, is KAGVTQTPRYLIKTRGQQVTLSCSPISGHRSVSWYQQTPGQGLQFLFEYFSETQRNKGNFPGRFSGRQFSNSRSEMNVSTLELGDSALYLCASSLGTGTTQETQYFGPGTRLLVL.

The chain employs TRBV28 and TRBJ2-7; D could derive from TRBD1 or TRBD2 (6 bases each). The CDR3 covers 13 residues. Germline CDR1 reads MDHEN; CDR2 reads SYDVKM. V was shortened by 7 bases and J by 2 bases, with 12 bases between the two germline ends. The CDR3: CASNAGHTYEQYF. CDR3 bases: TGTGCCAGCAACGCGGGACACACCTACGAGCAGTACTTC.

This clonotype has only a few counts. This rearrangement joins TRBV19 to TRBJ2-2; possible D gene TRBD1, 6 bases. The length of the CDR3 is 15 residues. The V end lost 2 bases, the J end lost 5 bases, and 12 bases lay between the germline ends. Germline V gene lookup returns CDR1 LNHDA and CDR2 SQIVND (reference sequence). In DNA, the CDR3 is TGTGCCAGTAGTATACAGGCGAGGGGGACCGGGGAGCTGTTTTTT. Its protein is CASSIQARGTGELFF.